Sequencing of this TCR beta chain was carried out in a study of breast tumors, draining lymph nodes, adjacent tissues. As concerns this clonotype: As yet, its antigen is unknown.

Study findings and constraints: Tumor T cell lymph node origin was a supported hypothesis, not proven. Tumors had less TCR diversity than lymph nodes, more than nontumor tissue. Compared with basal-like, luminal-like tumors shared significantly more repertoire with nontumor tissue. Data fit most tumor T cells coming from lymph node, expanding in tumor.

TCRdb itself ran the multiplex PCR reads through MiXCR, one entry per CDR3 protein. The table lists approximately 250,000 distinct CDR3 sequences, less than 40% of them singletons. The lymph nodes were axillary draining lymph nodes from breast cancer patients. Trimming cost V 4 bases and J 8 bases, with 22 bases left between them. Germline values: CDR1 SGHRS, CDR2 YFSETQ. The CDR3 runs 16 residues. The sequence was collected from a female donor with breast cancer. Some clones in this sample may be carry-over from other donors' samples. Sequenced input: axillary lymph node tissue. The chain combines TRBV5-1 with TRBJ1-3, with D uncertain. CDR3 bases: TGCGCCAGCAGCGTACCGGGAACTAACTATGGCTACACCATATATTTT. This sequence encodes CASSVPGTNYGYTIYF.